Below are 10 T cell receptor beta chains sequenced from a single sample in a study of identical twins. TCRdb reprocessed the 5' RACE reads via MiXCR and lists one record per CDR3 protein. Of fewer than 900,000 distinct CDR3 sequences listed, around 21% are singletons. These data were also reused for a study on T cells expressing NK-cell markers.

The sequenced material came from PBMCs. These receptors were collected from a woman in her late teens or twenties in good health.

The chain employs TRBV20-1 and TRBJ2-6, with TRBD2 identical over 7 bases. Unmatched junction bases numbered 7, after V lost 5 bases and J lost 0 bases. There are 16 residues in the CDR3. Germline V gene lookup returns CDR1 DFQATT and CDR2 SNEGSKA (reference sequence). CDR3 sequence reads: CSAQRERTSGANVLTF. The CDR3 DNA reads TGCAGTGCTCAGCGGGAACGCACCTCTGGGGCCAACGTCCTGACTTTC.

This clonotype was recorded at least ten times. CDR3 coding DNA: TGTGCCTCCAGCTCCCAGGACTCACCCCTCCACTTT. It is translated as CASSSQDSPLHF. This rearrangement joins TRBV7-9 to TRBJ1-6; D call uncertain. This CDR3 comprises 12 residues. The germline V gene encodes CDR1 SEHNR and CDR2 FQNEAQ (reference sequence). The germline V and J ends were trimmed by 11 bases and 10 bases, with 15 bases remaining between them.

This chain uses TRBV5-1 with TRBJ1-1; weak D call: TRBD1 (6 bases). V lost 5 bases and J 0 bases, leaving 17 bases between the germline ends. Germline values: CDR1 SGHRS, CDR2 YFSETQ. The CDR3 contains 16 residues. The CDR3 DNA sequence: TGCGCCAGCAGGTCACAGGGCTCCAATTTGAACACTGAAGCTTTCTTT. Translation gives CASRSQGSNLNTEAFF.

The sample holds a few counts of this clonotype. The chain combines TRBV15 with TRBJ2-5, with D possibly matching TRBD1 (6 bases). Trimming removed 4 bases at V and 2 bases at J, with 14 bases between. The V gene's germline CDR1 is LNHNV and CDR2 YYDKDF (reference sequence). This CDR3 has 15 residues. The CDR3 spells CATSKNQGRQETQYF. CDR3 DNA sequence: TGTGCCACCAGCAAAAATCAGGGGCGGCAAGAGACCCAGTACTTC.

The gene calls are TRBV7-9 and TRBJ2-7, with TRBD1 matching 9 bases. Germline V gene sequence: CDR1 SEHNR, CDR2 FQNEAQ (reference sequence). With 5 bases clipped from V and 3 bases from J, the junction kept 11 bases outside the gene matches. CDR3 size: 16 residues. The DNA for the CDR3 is TGTGCCAGCAGCCGGCTAGTAGGGGACAGGGTCTACGAGCAGTACTTC. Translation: CASSRLVGDRVYEQYF.

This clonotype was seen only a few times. This CDR3 is CASSYSTSNTEAFF. The CDR3 region has the DNA TGTGCCAGCAGTTACTCGACAAGTAACACTGAAGCTTTCTTT. This chain links TRBV6-5 with TRBJ1-1; D not resolved. The length of the CDR3 is 14 residues. V was trimmed by 0 bases and J by 2 bases, leaving 7 bases between them. Per the germline V gene, CDR1 is MNHEY and CDR2 is SVGAGI.

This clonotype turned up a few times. As DNA, the CDR3 is TGTGCCATCAACCTAGGCAATGAGCAGTTCTTC. This gives the protein CAINLGNEQFF. This chain joins TRBV10-3 and TRBJ2-1, with no clear D. There are 11 residues in the CDR3. Trimming left V 7 bases short and J 6 bases short, with 7 bases between. Germline assignment: CDR1 ENHRY and CDR2 SYGVKD.

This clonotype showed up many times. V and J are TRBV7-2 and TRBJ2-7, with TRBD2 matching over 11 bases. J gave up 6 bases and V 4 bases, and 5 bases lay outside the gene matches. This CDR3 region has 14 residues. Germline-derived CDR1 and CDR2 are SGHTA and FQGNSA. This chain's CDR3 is CASSSRLAGSEQYF. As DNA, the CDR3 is TGTGCCAGCAGCTCGCGACTAGCGGGAAGCGAGCAGTACTTC.

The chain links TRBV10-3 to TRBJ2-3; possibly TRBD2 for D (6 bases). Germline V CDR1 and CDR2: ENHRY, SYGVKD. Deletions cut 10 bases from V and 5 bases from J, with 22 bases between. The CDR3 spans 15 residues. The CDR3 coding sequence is TGTGCCACCTCAACGGTAGCGGTGGATGAAGATACGCAGTATTTT. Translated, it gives CATSTVAVDEDTQYF.

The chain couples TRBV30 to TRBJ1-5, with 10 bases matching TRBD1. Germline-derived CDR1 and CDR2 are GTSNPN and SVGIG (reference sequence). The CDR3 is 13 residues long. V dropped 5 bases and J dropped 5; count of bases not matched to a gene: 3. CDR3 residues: CAWDRGPDQPQHF. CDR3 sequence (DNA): TGTGCCTGGGACAGGGGGCCGGATCAGCCCCAGCATTTT.